Following are 14 T cell receptor beta chains from one sample sequenced in a study of vaccination effects on CD4 cells after COVID-19. Produced via immunoSEQ multiplex PCR; TCRdb's table is partial and in-frame only. The repertoire holds fewer than 75,000 clones, with roughly 80% as singletons. The culture ran for about eleven days before CD4+ T cells were isolated. All participants had two doses of either the BNT162b2 or mRNA-1273 vaccine. The antigens for these receptors are not known. Specimen: CD4+ T cells from PBMCs cultured without peptide, collected after COVID-19 vaccination. These receptors all stem from a human donor who received a COVID-19 vaccine.

The rearrangement uses TRBV7-6 and TRBJ2-6, with D possibly being TRBD2 (5 bases). Germline V CDR1 and CDR2: SGHVS, FNYEAQ. V shed 0 bases and J shed 1 base, with 10 bases lying between them. The CDR3 is made up of 17 amino acids. CDR3 residues: CASSLASGESGANVLTF. The CDR3 DNA sequence: TGTGCCAGCAGCTTAGCAAGCGGAGAGTCTGGGGCCAACGTCCTGACTTTC.

The chain couples TRBV2 to TRBJ2-1; TRBD2 aligns across 9 bases. V shed 4 bases, J shed 3 bases, and the junction held 4 bases outside the gene matches. Per germline, CDR1 SNHLY and CDR2 FYNNEI. The CDR3 consists of 15 residues. In DNA form, the CDR3 reads TGTGCCAGCAGTGGAAGACTAGCGGTCTACAATGAGCAGTTCTTC. It encodes CASSGRLAVYNEQFF.

This clone came up a few times. The CDR3 coding sequence is TGTGCCAGCGCGACTAGCGGGGGGCCTCTCGAGCAGTACGTC. Amino acids: CASATSGGPLEQYV. The chain employs TRBV10-3 and TRBJ2-7; 13 nucleotides agree with TRBD2. CDR3 length: 14 amino acids. Germline assignment: CDR1 ENHRY and CDR2 SYGVKD. V gave up 10 bases and J gave up 6 bases; unmatched junction bases: 9.

J is TRBJ1-2 and V is TRBV25-1, with D maybe TRBD1 (6 bases). V shed 3 bases and J shed 0 bases, with 14 bases lying between them. Germline V gives CDR1 MGHDK, CDR2 SYGVNS. The CDR3 covers 16 residues. This chain's CDR3 is CASSEAGETSNYGYTF. Written as DNA, the CDR3 is TGTGCCAGCAGTGAGGCAGGGGAGACATCTAACTATGGCTACACCTTC.

DNA of the CDR3: TGTGCCAGCAGTCCAGGCGAGTCCTACAATGAGCAGTTCTTC. It translates to CASSPGESYNEQFF. The V gene is TRBV9, the J gene TRBJ2-1; the D is unclear. This CDR3 contains 14 residues. CDR1 is SGDLS and CDR2 is YYNGEE in the germline V gene. V lost 5 bases, J lost 1 base, and 10 bases lay in between.

This clone was seen a handful of times. The rearrangement joins TRBV20-1 to TRBJ1-2, with a weak D call TRBD1 (6 bases). Deletions cut 3 bases from V and 3 bases from J, with 17 bases between. This CDR3 region has 15 residues. Germline assignment: CDR1 DFQATT and CDR2 SNEGSKA (reference sequence). DNA of the CDR3: TGCAGTGCTAGTGACCCCAGGGGACGGGACTATGGCTACACCTTC. Amino acid sequence: CSASDPRGRDYGYTF.

V gene TRBV6-5 combines with J gene TRBJ2-1, with D unresolved. CDR3 length equals 13 residues. Trimming shortened V by 10 bases and J by 10 bases, and 20 bases separated the two germline ends. Germline values: CDR1 MNHEY, CDR2 SVGAGI. In DNA form, the CDR3 reads TGTGCCATCTCAAGGGTTAGAGCAGAAGAGCAGTTCTTC. This encodes CAISRVRAEEQFF.

V and J are TRBV24-1 and TRBJ2-3, with D perhaps TRBD1 (6 bases). V lost 4 bases, J lost 3 bases, and 10 bases lay in between. Germline V gene sequence: CDR1 KGHDR, CDR2 SFDVKD. The CDR3 spans 14 residues. The CDR3 spells CATSDRTGTDTQYF. CDR3 DNA: TGTGCCACCAGTGACAGAACAGGGACAGATACGCAGTATTTT.

This chain joins TRBV6-5 and TRBJ2-5, with D uncertain. Trimming shortened V by 0 bases and J by 0 bases, and 11 bases separated the two germline ends. CDR3 size: 16 residues. Germline V gene sequence: CDR1 MNHEY, CDR2 SVGAGI. Written as DNA, the CDR3 is TGTGCCAGCAGTTACTCGAATCTGGTCTACCAAGAGACCCAGTACTTC. Its protein is CASSYSNLVYQETQYF.

This clone was detected a few times. The chain combines TRBV30 with TRBJ2-3, with 7 bases aligning to TRBD1. CDR3 length equals 14 residues. The J segment lost 2 bases and the V segment lost 3 bases, leaving 5 bases of the junction unmatched. Per the germline V gene, CDR1 is GTSNPN and CDR2 is SVGIG (reference sequence). CDR3 amino acids: CAWSTGASTDTQYF. The DNA for the CDR3 is TGTGCCTGGAGCACAGGGGCCTCCACAGATACGCAGTATTTT.

This clone was observed once. The chain has TRBV6-4 and TRBJ2-7, with 7 bases that match TRBD2. Germline lookup yields CDR1 MRHNA and CDR2 SNTAGT. This CDR3 contains 13 residues. The ends lost 8 bases at V and 4 bases at J; junction bases unmatched: 8. CDR3: CASAGWEGYEQYV. CDR3 in DNA: TGTGCCAGCGCCGGCTGGGAGGGTTACGAGCAGTACGTC.

The chain is built from TRBV5-1 and TRBJ2-6; D is unclear. This CDR3 has 16 amino acids. Germline CDR1 SGHRS, CDR2 YFSETQ. V dropped 0 bases and J dropped 0 bases, with 7 bases sitting between them. The CDR3 DNA reads as TGCGCCAGCAGCTTGGCGCCGGGCTCTGGGGCCAACGTCCTGACTTTC. This sequence encodes CASSLAPGSGANVLTF.

The chain carries TRBV24-1 and TRBJ2-1, with 9 positions matching TRBD2. Germline-derived CDR1 and CDR2 are KGHDR and SFDVKD. CDR3 length equals 15 residues. The V gene end was trimmed by 4 bases and the J gene end by 4 bases; junction bases not matched to a gene: 4. The DNA for the CDR3 is TGTGCCACCAGTGACTTCAGCGGGGGGTACAATGAGCAGTTCTTC. Encoded protein: CATSDFSGGYNEQFF.

The J gene is TRBJ2-2, the V gene TRBV19; either TRBD1 or TRBD2 may fit D (5 bases each). Germline V CDR1 and CDR2: LNHDA, SQIVND (reference sequence). V was clipped by 4 bases and J by 4 bases, with 13 bases between them. The CDR3 spans 15 residues. The CDR3 spells CASSNEGFGTGELFF. CDR3 nucleotide sequence: TGTGCCAGTAGTAATGAGGGGTTCGGCACCGGGGAGCTGTTTTTT.